The 9 T cell receptor beta chains in this list originate from one sample, sequenced in a study of T cells after yellow fever vaccination (dated by TCRdb to the late 2010s). Taken with the paper, the label for treatment or condition translates to: live attenuated yellow fever vaccine strain. Preparation of the library involved 5' RACE. The run used an Illumina HiSeq 2500. Clones were called with MiXCR by TCRdb after fastp trimmed the public reads at Q25, and only in-frame beta chains were retained. Each record represents a unique CDR3 protein, reported with the most common genes and DNA among its rows. The sample table contains about 45,000 distinct CDR3 sequences; only one count was recorded for about 6.8% of them. Approximately 15% of the sample lies in the top ten. The material was CD8+ T cells not binding an NS4B(214-222) dextramer, sorted from PBMCs, obtained 45 days after the yellow fever booster vaccination. Taken with the paper, the label for cell subset or site translates to: NS4B epitope dextramer-negative CD8 T cells. Receptor source: a man between 25 and 39 years old who received the YFV17D yellow fever vaccine.

The J gene is TRBJ2-2, the V gene TRBV6-1, with D unclear. Trimming pared 6 bases from V and 3 bases from J, leaving 8 bases between. The CDR3 extends over 13 amino acids. Germline V gene sequence: CDR1 MNHNS, CDR2 SASEGT. DNA of the CDR3: TGTGCCAGCAGAGCCACCTACACCGGGGAGCTGTTTTTT. Amino acid sequence: CASRATYTGELFF.

On this clonotype: This sequence may be a read error, since a much larger clone differs from it by one base. The chain couples TRBV19 to TRBJ1-4; tentatively, D is TRBD1 (5 bases). V gave up 4 bases and J gave up 7 bases, with 16 bases separating them. The CDR3 spans 15 residues. Germline V CDR1 and CDR2: LNHDA, SQIVND (reference sequence). CDR3 loop: CASSTVAPGGEKLFF. The CDR3 bases are TGTGCCAGTAGTACCGTGGCCCCCGGGGGTGAAAAACTGTTTTTT.

This clonotype was seen repeatedly, ten times or more. The J gene is TRBJ2-5, the V gene TRBV15; 7 bases match TRBD1. In germline, CDR1 is LNHNV, CDR2 YYDKDF (reference sequence). V lost 0 bases to trimming and J lost 4 bases; unmatched junction nucleotides: 5. The CDR3 sequence is 15 residues long. This CDR3 is CATSREGGGGETQYF. The CDR3 DNA sequence: TGTGCCACCAGCAGAGAAGGGGGCGGTGGAGAGACCCAGTACTTC.

The V call is TRBV6-2 or TRBV6-3, the J call TRBJ1-6; a weak D match, TRBD1 (5 bases). The CDR3 is 15 residues long. The V end was cut by 2 bases, the J end by 5 bases, with 10 bases between. Germline CDR1 and CDR2: MNHEY and SVGEGT. The CDR3, as DNA: TGTGCCAGCAGTTACCCGACAGAGGATAATTCACCCCTCCACTTT. Its protein product is CASSYPTEDNSPLHF.

This clonotype was detected ten times or more. V usage is TRBV4-3 and J usage is TRBJ2-2; tentatively, D is TRBD1 or TRBD2 (6 bases each). V was trimmed by 0 bases and J by 4 bases, leaving 12 bases between them. This CDR3 has 16 residues. Germline V lookup: CDR1 LGHNA, CDR2 YSLEER. The DNA for the CDR3 is TGCGCCAGCAGCCAAGATGTAGCGGACAGCACCGGGGAGCTGTTTTTT. Its protein product is CASSQDVADSTGELFF.

In this sample, this clonotype turned up a few times. V and J are TRBV5-5 and TRBJ2-3; D possibly corresponds to TRBD2 (6 bases). CDR1 is SGHKS and CDR2 is YYEKEE in the germline V gene (reference sequence). The CDR3 is 16 amino acids. V was shortened by 4 bases and J by 5 bases, with 20 bases between the two germline ends. The CDR3 region has the DNA TGTGCCAGCAGCACCGTCGGGAGAGACCTGATAGATACGCAGTATTTT. Translated: CASSTVGRDLIDTQYF.

This clonotype has at least ten counts. This rearrangement joins TRBV30 to TRBJ2-1, with 8 bases aligning to TRBD1. This CDR3 has 13 amino acids. In germline, CDR1 is GTSNPN, CDR2 SVGIG (reference sequence). Losses at the gene ends were 3 bases for V and 12 bases for J; bases not matched to a gene: 10. CDR3 in amino acids: CAWSQGAAFGQFF. The CDR3 DNA follows: TGTGCCTGGAGCCAGGGGGCGGCGTTCGGGCAGTTCTTC.

This clonotype was seen only a few times. This chain joins TRBV9 and TRBJ2-7, with 13 bases matching TRBD2. The CDR3 runs to 15 residues. V lost 7 bases and J lost 6; bases outside the gene matches: 10. Germline V gene data show CDR1 as SGDLS and CDR2 as YYNGEE. In DNA form, the CDR3 reads TGTGCCAGCGCCCGGGGCGGGACTAGCGGGATCGAGCAGTACTTC. Translated, it gives CASARGGTSGIEQYF.

This clonotype was recorded a few times. The chain employs TRBV7-3 and TRBJ2-7; D is ambiguous. Germline V CDR1 and CDR2: SGHTA, FQGTGA. This CDR3 is built from 16 residues. V was clipped by 1 base and J by 7 bases, with 20 bases between them. CDR3 coding DNA: TGTGCCAGCAGCTTAATATACGGCACACCCCAGAGGGAGCAGTACTTC. It specifies CASSLIYGTPQREQYF. Full variable domain (remainder filled in from reference TRBV7-3 and TRBJ2-7): GAGVSQTPSNKVTEKGKYVELRCDPISGHTALYWYRQSLGQGPEFLIYFQGTGAADDSGLPNDRFFAVRPEGSVSTLKIQRTERGDSAVYLCASSLIYGTPQREQYFGPGTRLTVT.